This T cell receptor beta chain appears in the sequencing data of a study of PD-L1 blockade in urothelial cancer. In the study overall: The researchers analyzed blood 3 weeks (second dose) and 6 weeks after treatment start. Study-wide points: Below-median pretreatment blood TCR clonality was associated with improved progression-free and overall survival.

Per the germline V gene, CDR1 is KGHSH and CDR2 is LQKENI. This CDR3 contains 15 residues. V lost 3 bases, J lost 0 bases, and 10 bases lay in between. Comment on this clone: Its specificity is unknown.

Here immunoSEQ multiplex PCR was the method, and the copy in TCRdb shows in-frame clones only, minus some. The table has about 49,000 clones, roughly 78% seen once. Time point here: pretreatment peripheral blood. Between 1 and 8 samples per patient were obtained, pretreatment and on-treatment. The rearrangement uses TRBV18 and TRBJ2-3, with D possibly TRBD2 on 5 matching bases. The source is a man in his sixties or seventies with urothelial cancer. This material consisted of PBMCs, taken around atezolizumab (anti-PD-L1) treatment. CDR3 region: CASSPWGASTDTQYF. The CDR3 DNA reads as TGTGCCAGCTCACCGTGGGGAGCTAGCACAGATACGCAGTATTTT.